The sequence of this TCR beta chain was determined in a study of blood T cell repertoires in COVID-19. Whole-study context: There were acute and convalescent COVID-19 samples, and they came from the United States, Italy and Spain.

How the authors handled the data: Quantification of nucleated cells was approximated via reference gene primer amplification. Profiled with immunoSEQ multiplex PCR; TCRdb holds only in-frame clones, not every one. That table furnishes V, J and clone size, whereas the DNA furnished D and trimming. The top ten hold 6.5% to 8% of the sample, which has 40,000 to 60,000 clones, 80% to 90% seen once. This clone came up once. After removal of 6 bases from V and 2 bases from J, the junction contained 2 bases not matched to a gene. This CDR3 comprises 14 residues. Germline CDR1 SGHTA, CDR2 FQGNSA. Material: peripheral blood. J is TRBJ2-3 and V is TRBV7-2; 10 nucleotides match TRBD2. This clonotype originated in a human donor in a cohort sampled during active COVID-19. The CDR3 is CASRGLAVTDTQYF. The CDR3, as DNA: TGTGCCAGCAGAGGACTAGCGGTCACAGATACGCAGTATTTT.